A single sample is the source of the 15 T cell receptor beta chains below, sequenced in a study of OX40 agonist ivuxolimab in advanced cancers. Assay: immunoSEQ multiplex PCR; the TCRdb copy retains only in-frame clones and omits some. In the table there are 95,000 to 110,000 clones, 91% of which are singletons. Sequencing used CD4+ or CD8+ T cells sorted from blood, obtained in a trial of the OX40 agonist ivuxolimab. The receptors here all came from an adult with an advanced solid tumor such as melanoma, head and neck, liver or kidney cancer.

V and J are TRBV15 and TRBJ2-7; D is possibly TRBD2 (6 bases). Per the germline V gene, CDR1 is LNHNV and CDR2 is YYDKDF (reference sequence). V shed 5 bases and J shed 3 bases, with 11 bases lying between them. The CDR3 length is 13 residues. The CDR3 DNA reads as TGTGCCACCAGCGGGGGACTGAACTACGAGCAGTACTTC. It translates to CATSGGLNYEQYF.

The chain employs TRBV5-1 and TRBJ1-4; D is perhaps TRBD1 (5 bases). The V gene lost 4 bases and the J gene lost 3 bases, with 13 bases spanning the gap. CDR3 length equals 15 residues. Germline-derived CDR1 and CDR2 are SGHRS and YFSETQ. CDR3 residues: CASSPGGASNEKLFF. The CDR3 DNA follows: TGCGCCAGCAGCCCGGGTGGGGCGTCTAATGAAAAACTGTTTTTT.

The chain has TRBV28 and TRBJ1-1, with D hard to call. The V end lost 6 bases, the J end lost 0 bases, and 20 bases lay between the germline ends. Germline-derived CDR1 and CDR2 are MDHEN and SYDVKM. CDR3 length equals 17 residues. As DNA, the CDR3 is TGTGCCAGCAGAAACAAGAAGCTGGACGGGGTGAACACTGAAGCTTTCTTT. Its translation is CASRNKKLDGVNTEAFF.

The chain uses TRBV29-1 and TRBJ1-1, with 8 bases identical to TRBD1. This CDR3 contains 12 residues. Germline lookup yields CDR1 SQVTM and CDR2 ANQGSEA. The V segment lost 7 bases and the J segment 8 bases; nucleotides outside the gene matches: 9. CDR3 amino acids: CSGVTGVREAFF. The CDR3 DNA is TGCAGCGGAGTGACAGGGGTGAGGGAAGCTTTCTTT.

J is TRBJ2-7 and V is TRBV6-1; 10 nucleotides match TRBD2. CDR3 length equals 15 residues. In germline, CDR1 is MNHNS, CDR2 SASEGT. V was pared by 3 bases and J by 4 bases, with 6 bases of the junction left unmatched. This CDR3 is CASSESSGSWYEQYF. The CDR3 region has the DNA TGTGCCAGCAGTGAGTCTAGCGGGAGTTGGTACGAGCAGTACTTC.

The rearrangement uses TRBV2 and TRBJ2-1; 9 positions agree with TRBD1. This CDR3 has 17 amino acids. In germline, CDR1 is SNHLY, CDR2 FYNNEI. With 5 bases clipped from V and 6 bases from J, the junction kept 14 bases outside the gene matches. CDR3 residues: CASSTLPGQGFGNEQFF. CDR3 nucleotide sequence: TGTGCCAGCAGTACTTTACCGGGACAGGGATTCGGCAATGAGCAGTTCTTC.

The chain couples TRBV6-5 to TRBJ2-1; no clear D gene. The length of the CDR3 is 13 residues. Trimming stripped 2 bases from V and 10 bases from J, with 12 bases between. Germline CDR1 MNHEY, CDR2 SVGAGI. CDR3 bases: TGTGCCAGCAGTTACAGCCTCCTGGGAGAGCAGTTCTTC. This codes for CASSYSLLGEQFF.

The chain carries TRBV6-5 and TRBJ1-5; D is unresolved. This CDR3 is 14 amino acids long. Trimming cost V 6 bases and J 0 bases, with 9 bases left between them. Germline loops: CDR1 MNHEY, CDR2 SVGAGI. The CDR3 nucleotides read TGTGCCAGCAGCCGGACTTTTAGCAATCAGCCCCAGCATTTT. Its translation is CASSRTFSNQPQHF.

This chain connects TRBV5-1 to TRBJ1-1; 7 bases align to TRBD1. Looked up from germline, CDR1 is SGHRS and CDR2 is YFSETQ. The V and J ends lost 3 bases and 3 bases, in that order; junction bases with no gene match: 2. CDR3 length equals 13 residues. CDR3: CASSSGTDTEAFF. In nucleotides, the CDR3 is TGCGCCAGCAGCTCCGGGACAGACACTGAAGCTTTCTTT.

The chain combines TRBV9 with TRBJ2-5, with 7 bases matching TRBD1. The CDR3 extends over 14 amino acids. Germline V gene lookup returns CDR1 SGDLS and CDR2 YYNGEE. V was clipped by 2 bases and J by 3 bases; unmatched bases: 4. Here the CDR3 reads CASSVSGGKETQYF. In DNA form, the CDR3 reads TGTGCCAGCAGCGTGTCAGGGGGAAAAGAGACCCAGTACTTC.

The V call is TRBV28, the J call TRBJ1-6; D gene uncertain. This CDR3 region has 15 residues. Germline loops: CDR1 MDHEN, CDR2 SYDVKM. V was cut by 2 bases and J by 9 bases, with 14 bases left in between. Written as DNA, the CDR3 is TGTGCCAGCAGTTTAGCGGCCGGAGAGGTTTCACCCCTCCACTTT. This translates into CASSLAAGEVSPLHF.

This clone was found a few times. V usage is TRBV4-1 and J usage is TRBJ1-6, with unresolved D. Germline-derived CDR1 and CDR2 are MGHRA and YSYEKL. V lost 7 bases and J lost 6, with 22 bases in between. The CDR3 is 17 amino acids. This CDR3 is CASTPKIGTDINSPLHF. The CDR3 region has the DNA TGCGCCAGCACTCCCAAGATAGGAACAGACATTAATTCACCCCTCCACTTT.

This sequence joins TRBV4-2 and TRBJ2-5; 10 positions match TRBD1. With the DNA end fitting TRBJ2-7 better, the J assignment may be wrong. The CDR3 contains 15 residues. CDR1 is LGHNA, CDR2 YNFKEQ, per germline. CDR3 in amino acids: CASSQPGTGVYEQYF. CDR3 nucleotide sequence: TGTGCCAGCAGCCAGCCCGGGACAGGGGTATACGAGCAGTACTTC.

Comments on this clone: Other DNA sequences from this sample encode an identical CDR3 as well. This chain connects TRBV28 to TRBJ2-7; D call uncertain. Germline loops: CDR1 MDHEN, CDR2 SYDVKM. The CDR3 has 12 amino acids. V was trimmed by 1 base and J by 7 bases, leaving 8 bases between them. For the CDR3, the DNA is TGTGCCAGCAGTTTATATCCAGGAGAGCAGTACTTC. Protein product: CASSLYPGEQYF.

The genes are TRBV5-4 and TRBJ2-1; TRBD2 aligns across 7 bases. This CDR3 has 15 amino acids. Germline V gives CDR1 SGHNT, CDR2 YYREEE (reference sequence). The J segment lost 5 bases and the V segment lost 1 base, leaving 6 bases of the junction unmatched. The CDR3 spells CASSLIERGNNEQFF. The CDR3 DNA reads as TGTGCCAGCAGCTTGATCGAGCGGGGAAACAATGAGCAGTTCTTC.